One sample yielded the 32 T cell receptor beta chains listed below, sequenced in a study of T cell repertoires in cytomegalovirus infection. TCRdb passed the reads through MiXCR, listing each CDR3 protein once. The sample records about 450,000 distinct CDR3 sequences, approximately 33% being singletons. The sequenced sample consisted of PBMCs. The receptors come from a human donor in good health (CMV status not recorded). Some clones in this sample may be carry-over from other donors' samples.

The chain joins TRBV6-5 to TRBJ2-1; D gene unclear. Germline CDR1 is MNHEY and CDR2 is SVGAGI. Trimming removed 5 bases at V and 9 bases at J, with 14 bases between. This CDR3 region has 13 residues. The CDR3: CASSVIDGVEQFF. CDR3 nucleotides: TGTGCCAGCAGTGTAATCGATGGGGTTGAGCAGTTCTTC.

This clonotype was seen a handful of times. The chain uses TRBV12-3 or TRBV12-4 and TRBJ1-1, with unresolved D. The CDR3 length is 13 residues. V was pared by 7 bases and J by 1 base, with 10 bases between. The CDR3 DNA reads TGTGCCAGCATGAGGCGGGAGAACACTGAAGCTTTCTTT. Translation: CASMRRENTEAFF.

This clonotype was detected ten times or more. The chain combines TRBV7-9 with TRBJ2-7; D is perhaps TRBD2 (5 bases). Deletions cut 1 base from V and 6 bases from J, with 10 bases between. CDR1 is SEHNR, CDR2 FQNEAQ, per germline (reference sequence). The CDR3 is 13 amino acids. CDR3 DNA sequence: TGTGCCAGCAGCTTAGATAACGCGGGCGAGCAGTACTTC. Its protein product is CASSLDNAGEQYF.

This clonotype was observed a handful of times. V and J are TRBV6-5 and TRBJ2-3; D is possibly TRBD1 or TRBD2 (5 bases each). V lost 7 bases, J lost 6 bases, and 20 bases lay in between. The CDR3 covers 15 residues. Germline lookup yields CDR1 MNHEY and CDR2 SVGAGI. The CDR3 here is CASTRTGGWGDTQYF. The CDR3 coding sequence is TGTGCCAGCACCAGGACTGGAGGATGGGGCGATACGCAGTATTTT.

This clonotype was seen only a few times. This chain joins TRBV27 and TRBJ2-5; perhaps D is TRBD1 or TRBD2 (5 bases each). This CDR3 contains 13 residues. The germline V gene has CDR1 MNHEY and CDR2 SMNVEV (reference sequence). V was trimmed by 4 bases and J by 14 bases, leaving 20 bases between them. CDR3 loop: CASSYGPPGRAYF. CDR3 nucleotides: TGTGCCAGCAGTTACGGGCCTCCGGGACGGGCTTACTTC.

This chain joins TRBV29-1 and TRBJ2-1; D may be TRBD1 (6 bases). The CDR3 runs 13 residues. Trimming removed 5 bases at V and 7 bases at J, with 15 bases between. Germline loops: CDR1 SQVTM, CDR2 ANQGSEA. This CDR3 is CSVRGRGLNEQFF. The CDR3 nucleotides are TGCAGCGTTCGCGGCAGGGGTTTGAATGAGCAGTTCTTC.

The table lists this clonotype with many counts. This chain uses TRBV28 with TRBJ1-2, with 8 positions matching TRBD1. Trimming removed 2 bases from V and 3 bases from J; junction bases left unmatched: 11. The germline gives CDR1 MDHEN, CDR2 SYDVKM. This CDR3 spans 17 amino acids. Written as DNA, the CDR3 is TGTGCCAGCAGTTTACCCCGGGACAGGCGAGAGGACTATGGCTACACCTTC. It is translated as CASSLPRDRREDYGYTF.

The V and J genes are TRBV12-3 or TRBV12-4 and TRBJ2-7; TRBD1 matches at 8 bases. Losses at the gene ends were 3 bases for V and 5 bases for J; bases not matched to a gene: 9. The CDR3 totals 15 residues. This CDR3 reads CASSFSGTGPHEQYF. For the CDR3, the DNA is TGTGCCAGCAGTTTCTCCGGGACAGGCCCCCACGAGCAGTACTTC.

This clonotype was seen more than once but under ten times. The rearrangement uses TRBV6-5 and TRBJ2-7, with 9 bases matching TRBD2. After removal of 4 bases from V and 4 bases from J, the junction contained 8 bases not matched to a gene. Germline CDR1 reads MNHEY; CDR2 reads SVGAGI. The CDR3 sequence is 15 residues long. CDR3: CASSSHSGGRYEQYF. The CDR3 DNA reads TGTGCCAGCAGTTCCCATAGCGGGGGAAGGTACGAGCAGTACTTC.

With regard to this clonotype: Because the CDR3's place on the DNA is in doubt, the DNA is left out and the CDR3 is given as listed by TCRdb. V gene TRBV28 combines with J gene TRBJ1-2; the tabulated D call, TRBD1, remains unverified against the DNA. Germline CDR1 and CDR2: MDHEN and SYDVKM. The CDR3 is 15 residues long, ends included. The CDR3 sequence is CASSSSGQEVYGYTF.

CDR3 coding DNA: TGTGCCGACAGCAGCGGGAGGGAGACCCAGTACTTC. Protein: CADSSGRETQYF. This sequence joins TRBV7-2 and TRBJ2-5; 9 positions agree with TRBD2. Germline assignment: CDR1 SGHTA and CDR2 FQGNSA. The CDR3 length is 12 residues. The ends lost 11 bases at V and 5 bases at J; junction bases unmatched: 6.

The V and J genes are TRBV4-2 and TRBJ1-2; maybe TRBD1 (5 bases). V lost 1 base and J lost 2, with 11 bases in between. CDR1 and CDR2 (germline): LGHNA, YNFKEQ. The CDR3 contains 15 residues. DNA for the CDR3: TGTGCCAGCAGCCAAGGTGGAGGGGCAAACTATGGCTACACCTTC. Translating gives CASSQGGGANYGYTF.

Ten or more counts support this clonotype. The chain has TRBV12-3 or TRBV12-4 and TRBJ1-5; TRBD1 matches 7 bases. Germline trimming cut 5 bases from V and 8 bases from J; bases unmatched to any gene: 6. The CDR3 length is 13 residues. The CDR3 reads CASSLGTDKPQHF. The CDR3 DNA follows: TGTGCCAGCAGTCTCGGGACAGATAAGCCCCAGCATTTT.

In its sample, this clonotype was seen a few times. The chain recombines TRBV18 with TRBJ2-3, with TRBD2 identical over 7 bases. The J segment lost 1 base and the V segment lost 3 bases, leaving 10 bases of the junction unmatched. The CDR3 runs to 17 residues. CDR1 and CDR2 (germline): KGHSH, LQKENI. The CDR3 loop reads CASSPIQTSKGTDTQYF. CDR3 coding DNA: TGTGCCAGCTCACCTATCCAGACTAGCAAGGGCACAGATACGCAGTATTTT.

Of note for this clonotype: One junction end disagrees with the germline gene, perhaps due to a read error. The chain joins TRBV6-6 to TRBJ2-3, with D unclear. The CDR3 has 14 amino acids. Germline CDR1 MNHNY, CDR2 SVGAGI (reference sequence). CDR3 protein: CASRRYASTDTLYF. DNA for the CDR3: TGTGCCAGCAGAAGATATGCGAGCACAGATACGCTGTATTTT.

There are many counts of this clonotype. The chain joins TRBV6-1 to TRBJ1-4; D remains ambiguous. Germline V CDR1 and CDR2: MNHNS, SASEGT. V lost 5 bases and J lost 7, with 11 bases in between. The CDR3 loop spans 13 amino acids. CDR3 residues: CASSILPVEKLFF. The CDR3 nucleotides read TGTGCCAGCAGTATCCTCCCTGTTGAAAAACTGTTTTTT.

This chain links TRBV7-3 with TRBJ1-2, with D possibly TRBD1 on 6 matching bases. V gave up 4 bases and J gave up 5 bases, with 14 bases separating them. Germline V gene lookup returns CDR1 SGHTA and CDR2 FQGTGA. This CDR3 is built from 14 residues. This chain's CDR3 is CASSSWTAEYGYTF. CDR3 nucleotides: TGTGCCAGCAGCTCCTGGACAGCGGAATATGGCTACACCTTC.

Regarding this clonotype: The conserved final phenylalanine or tryptophan is absent from the CDR3, which likely points to a read error. V usage is TRBV19 and J usage is TRBJ2-5; 7 bases line up with TRBD2. The CDR3 has 15 amino acids. CDR1 LNHDA and CDR2 SQIVND come from the germline V gene (reference sequence). The J segment lost 0 bases and the V segment lost 5 bases, leaving 6 bases of the junction unmatched. CDR3 sequence: CASSSAGGYQETQYL. The DNA of the CDR3 is TGTGCCAGTAGTTCCGCCGGGGGGTACCAAGAGACCCAGTACTTA.

This clonotype turned up a few times. The chain links TRBV28 to TRBJ1-4, with 8 bases identical to TRBD1. Trimming removed 11 bases from V and 4 bases from J; junction bases left unmatched: 9. Germline values: CDR1 MDHEN, CDR2 SYDVKM. The CDR3 sequence is 14 residues long. For the CDR3, the DNA is TGTGCCGGCAATACAGGGGGGTATAATGAAAAACTGTTTTTT. Residues: CAGNTGGYNEKLFF.

This clonotype was found a few times. The rearrangement links TRBV25-1 to TRBJ2-5; D may be TRBD2 (5 bases). Germline assignment: CDR1 MGHDK and CDR2 SYGVNS. The CDR3 loop spans 13 amino acids. The ends were cut back, 8 bases at V and 5 bases at J, with 15 bases in the middle. The CDR3 sequence is CASGTGVGETQYF. The CDR3 nucleotides are TGTGCCAGCGGCACCGGGGTTGGGGAGACCCAGTACTTC.

This clonotype has only a few counts. This chain links TRBV7-9 with TRBJ2-7; a weak D match, TRBD2 (6 bases). V gave up 5 bases and J gave up 1 base, with 12 bases separating them. Germline V CDR1 and CDR2: SEHNR, FQNEAQ (reference sequence). This CDR3 region has 14 residues. CDR3 sequence (DNA): TGTGCCAGCAGCCCTAGCGCCGCGTCCTACGAGCAGTACTTC. Amino acids: CASSPSAASYEQYF.

This clonotype was detected only once. One junction end disagrees with the germline gene, perhaps due to a read error. This sequence joins TRBV4-1 and TRBJ2-2; TRBD2 matches 8 bases. Germline-derived CDR1 and CDR2 are MGHRA and YSYEKL. The CDR3 totals 17 residues. Here the CDR3 reads CASSQVGGGGNTGELFF. For the CDR3, the DNA is TGTGCCAGCAGCCAAGTCGGGGGGGGGGGGAACACCGGGGAGCTGTTTTTT.

V is TRBV10-3 and J is TRBJ1-1; unclear D gene. The CDR3 spans 16 residues. V lost 8 bases and J 2 bases, leaving 21 bases between the germline ends. Germline CDR1 and CDR2: ENHRY and SYGVKD. The CDR3 DNA follows: TGTGCCATCCGGGTTGGACCGGCGCGTCCCAACACTGAAGCTTTCTTT. Its protein product is CAIRVGPARPNTEAFF.

This clonotype was counted only a few times. The J gene is TRBJ2-3, the V gene TRBV7-2, with D unclear. This CDR3 region has 13 residues. The V and J ends lost 4 bases and 6 bases respectively, with 11 bases between them. Per the germline V gene, CDR1 is SGHTA and CDR2 is FQGNSA. CDR3 DNA: TGTGCCAGCAGCTCTAAAAAAAGGGATACGCAGTATTTT. Residues: CASSSKKRDTQYF.

The table lists this clonotype with many counts. CDR3 coding DNA: TGTGCCAGCAGTCCCGGGACAGGGGGCACCGGGGAGCTGTTTTTT. Its protein product is CASSPGTGGTGELFF. The chain recombines TRBV7-8 with TRBJ2-2, with TRBD1 matching 11 bases. Germline CDR1 SGHVS, CDR2 FQNEAQ. V shed 6 bases and J 4 bases; nucleotides not matched to a gene: 4. The CDR3 runs to 15 residues.

J is TRBJ2-5 and V is TRBV14, with 9 nucleotides matching TRBD2. CDR1 and CDR2 from the germline V gene are SGHDN and FVKESK. This CDR3 has 17 amino acids. V shed 0 bases and J 3 bases; nucleotides not matched to a gene: 8. The CDR3 sequence is CASSQDWGLAGKETQYF. The CDR3 coding sequence is TGTGCCAGCAGCCAAGATTGGGGGCTAGCGGGAAAAGAGACCCAGTACTTC.

This clonotype was counted between two and nine times. The chain recombines TRBV5-5 with TRBJ2-2; TRBD2 is a possible D gene (5 bases). V was shortened by 5 bases and J by 5 bases, with 19 bases between the two germline ends. There are 16 residues in the CDR3. CDR1 is SGHKS and CDR2 is YYEKEE in the germline V gene (reference sequence). The CDR3 region has the DNA TGTGCCAGCAGTCACATCCGGGGTCTAGGGACCGGGGAGCTGTTTTTT. Protein sequence: CASSHIRGLGTGELFF.

The V call is TRBV28, the J call TRBJ2-7; TRBD1 matches 7 bases. The CDR3 is 14 residues long. CDR1 and CDR2 from the germline V gene are MDHEN and SYDVKM. V dropped 5 bases and J dropped 3; count of bases not matched to a gene: 7. Written as DNA, the CDR3 is TGTGCCAGCAGTCCCCCAGGGACAGTCTACGAGCAGTACTTC. Translation gives CASSPPGTVYEQYF.

The rearrangement joins TRBV12-3 or TRBV12-4 to TRBJ2-3; D is possibly TRBD2 (6 bases). Trimming cost V 8 bases and J 4 bases, with 16 bases left between them. This CDR3 has 14 residues. Here the CDR3 DNA reads TGTGCCAGCGCCTTCGGCGGGGAACCAGATACGCAGTATTTT. Its translation: CASAFGGEPDTQYF.

This clonotype has a handful of counts. This chain joins TRBV3-1 and TRBJ2-3; no reliable D call. V lost 3 bases to trimming and J lost 2 bases, with 12 bases between them. The germline V gene has CDR1 LGHDT and CDR2 YNNKEL (reference sequence). The CDR3 consists of 15 residues. The CDR3 DNA reads as TGTGCCAGCAGCCAGCGACAAGACCTCACAGATACGCAGTATTTT. Translating gives CASSQRQDLTDTQYF.

This clonotype was found many times. Here the CDR3 DNA reads TGTGCCAGCAGCCCAATTCGAGGGGGCGATACGCAGTATTTT. Translation gives CASSPIRGGDTQYF. V usage is TRBV7-6 and J usage is TRBJ2-3; TRBD1 agrees at 7 bases. CDR3 length: 14 amino acids. The germline V gene has CDR1 SGHVS and CDR2 FNYEAQ. V shed 5 bases, J shed 6 bases, and the junction held 8 bases outside the gene matches.

Only a few counts were recorded for this clonotype. The chain links TRBV27 to TRBJ1-2, with D tentatively TRBD1 (5 bases). Trimming removed 2 bases from V and 8 bases from J, with 15 bases in between. Germline CDR1 MNHEY, CDR2 SMNVEV (reference sequence). The CDR3 runs 14 residues. The CDR3 region is CASSLGTANSGYTF. CDR3 coding DNA: TGTGCCAGCAGTTTAGGGACGGCCAATAGCGGCTACACCTTC.